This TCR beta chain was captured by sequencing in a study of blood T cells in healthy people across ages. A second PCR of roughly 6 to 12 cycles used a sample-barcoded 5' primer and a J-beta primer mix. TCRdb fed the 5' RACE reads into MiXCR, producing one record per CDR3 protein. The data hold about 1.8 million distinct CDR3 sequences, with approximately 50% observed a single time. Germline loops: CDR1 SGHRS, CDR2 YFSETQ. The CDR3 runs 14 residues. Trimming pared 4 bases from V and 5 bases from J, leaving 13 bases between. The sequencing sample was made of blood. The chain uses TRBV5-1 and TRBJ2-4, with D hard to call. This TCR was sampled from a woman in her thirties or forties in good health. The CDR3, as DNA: TGCGCCAGCAGCGCCGGGCAGGACCAAAACATTCAGTACTTC. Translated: CASSAGQDQNIQYF.